This T cell receptor (beta chain) originates from a study of blood T cells in healthy people across ages. Study in general: Capture via template switching afforded approximately one barcoded beta molecule per two T cells.

The study, taken as a whole, reports: CMV status of donors was not determined, possibly confounding expanded clonotype changes.

With 3 bases clipped from V and 4 bases from J, the junction kept 0 bases outside the gene matches. CDR3 length equals 13 residues. Germline CDR1 SGHRS, CDR2 YFSETQ. Of note for this clonotype: Its antigen is unknown.

Alongside a J-beta primer mix, a sample-barcoded 5' primer served in a second PCR lasting roughly 6 to 12 cycles. The template-switch adaptor was a 5' adaptor with 12 random nucleotides. It tagged each cDNA molecule. TCRdb independently ran MiXCR on the 5' RACE reads; one entry per CDR3 protein. The repertoire holds about 680,000 distinct CDR3 sequences, with approximately 50% as singletons. The sequence came from a woman in her fifties or sixties in good health. The sequencing sample was made of blood. The chain carries TRBV5-1 and TRBJ2-3, with 9 bases lining up with TRBD1. CDR3 protein: CASSWTGADTQYF. The CDR3 DNA reads as TGCGCCAGCAGCTGGACAGGGGCAGATACGCAGTATTTT.